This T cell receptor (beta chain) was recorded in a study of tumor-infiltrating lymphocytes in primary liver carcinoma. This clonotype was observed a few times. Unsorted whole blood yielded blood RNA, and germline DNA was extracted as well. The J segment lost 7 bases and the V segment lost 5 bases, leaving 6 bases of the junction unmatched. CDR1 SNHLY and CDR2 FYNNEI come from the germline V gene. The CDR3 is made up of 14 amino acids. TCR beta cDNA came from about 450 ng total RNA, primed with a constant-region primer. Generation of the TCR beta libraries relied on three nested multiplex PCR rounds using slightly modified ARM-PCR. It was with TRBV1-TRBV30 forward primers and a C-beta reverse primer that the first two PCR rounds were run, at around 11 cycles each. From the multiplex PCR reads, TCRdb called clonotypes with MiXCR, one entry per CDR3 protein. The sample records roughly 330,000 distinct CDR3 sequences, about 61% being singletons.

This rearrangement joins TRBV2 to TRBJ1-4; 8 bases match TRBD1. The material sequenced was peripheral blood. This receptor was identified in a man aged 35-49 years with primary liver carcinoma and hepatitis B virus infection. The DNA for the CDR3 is TGTGCCAGCAGTAAGGACAGGGTCCTTGAAAAACTGTTTTTT. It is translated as CASSKDRVLEKLFF.